The 7 T cell receptor beta chains below were found in one sample sequenced in a study of regulatory T cells in long-lasting Graves disease. Library construction for TCR beta used iRepertoire HTBI primers and Arm-PCR of CDR3 regions. A single record per CDR3 protein comes from TCRdb applying MiXCR to the multiplex PCR reads. Counted here are approximately 560,000 distinct CDR3 sequences, about 15% occurring once; the ten biggest clones make up around 13%. Time point in this sample: newly diagnosed GD, antithyroid drugs for less than 3 months. After RNA was extracted from PBMCs, the TCR library was made from it. Separately, the same data were catalogued under a study of T cells in Graves' hyperthyroidism and ophthalmopathy.

The specimen comprised peripheral blood mononuclear cells (PBMCs), sampled at new diagnosis, from a patient treated with antithyroid drugs. These TCRs come from a man between 18 and 29 years old with Graves disease.

In this sample, this clonotype turned up many times. V gene TRBV2 combines with J gene TRBJ2-1, with unresolved D. The CDR3 has 15 residues. With 6 bases removed from V and 2 bases from J, the gap between germline ends came to 14 bases. From germline, CDR1 is SNHLY and CDR2 FYNNEI. CDR3 loop: CASRGKAFPYNEQFF. DNA for the CDR3: TGTGCCAGCAGAGGGAAAGCTTTCCCCTACAATGAGCAGTTCTTC.

This clonotype has ten or more counts. This chain uses TRBV18 with TRBJ1-1, with D possibly TRBD1 on 5 matching bases. This CDR3 has 12 residues. The V end was cut by 0 bases, the J end by 11 bases, with 10 bases between. Germline V gene data show CDR1 as KGHSH and CDR2 as LQKENI. This CDR3 reads CASSPPEGSAFF. The CDR3 coding sequence is TGTGCCAGCTCACCACCGGAGGGGTCTGCTTTCTTT.

On this clonotype itself: A much bigger clone sits one base away, suggesting this may be a read error. V usage is TRBV15 and J usage is TRBJ2-7, with D unresolved. This CDR3 has 11 residues. Trimming left V 6 bases short and J 3 bases short, with 6 bases between. Germline lookup yields CDR1 LNHNV and CDR2 YYDKDF (reference sequence). CDR3 in amino acids: CATSNVYEQYF. Here the CDR3 DNA reads TGTGCCACCAGTAACGTCTACGAGCAGTACTTC.

This clonotype has more than one count but fewer than ten. Germline and junction disagree at one end, which may indicate a read error. This chain uses TRBV9 with TRBJ2-7; TRBD2 might be the D (5 bases). Germline loops: CDR1 SGDLS, CDR2 YYNGEE. The CDR3 is made up of 12 amino acids. CDR3 sequence reads: CASSYQREDILF. The CDR3 bases are TGTGCCAGCAGCTACCAGAGGGAAGACATTTTATTC.

The chain carries TRBV20-1 and TRBJ2-2; no clear D. CDR3 length: 13 amino acids. With 1 base removed from V and 8 bases from J, the gap between germline ends came to 11 bases. CDR1 is DFQATT, CDR2 SNEGSKA, per germline (reference sequence). The DNA of the CDR3 is TGCAGTGCTAGAGGTTCTTATGTAGGGGAGCTGTTTTTT. Protein: CSARGSYVGELFF.

This clonotype was found many times. Relative to the germline gene, one junction end is altered; a read error may explain this. The J gene is TRBJ2-2, the V gene TRBV7-2; tentatively, D is TRBD2 (6 bases). The CDR3 is 16 amino acids. Germline CDR1 and CDR2: SGHTA and FQGNSA. The CDR3 protein is CASSVAAGSMDGELFF. DNA of the CDR3: TGTGCCAGCAGCGTAGCGGCGGGAAGTATGGACGGGGAGCTGTTTTTT. Full variable domain (rest looked up from reference TRBV7-2 and TRBJ2-2): GAGVSQSPSNKVTEKGKDVELRCDPISGHTALYWYRQSLGQGLEFLIYFQGNSAPDKSGLPSDRFSAERTGGSVSTLTIQRTQQEDSAVYLCASSVAAGSMDGELFFGEGSRLTVL.

This clonotype was observed at least ten times. The gene calls are TRBV5-1 and TRBJ2-1; possibly TRBD2 for D (6 bases). V lost 2 bases to trimming and J lost 9 bases, with 12 bases between them. The CDR3 has 13 amino acids. CDR1 is SGHRS and CDR2 is YFSETQ in the germline V gene. CDR3 amino acids: CASSFWREGEQFF. Written as DNA, the CDR3 is TGCGCCAGCAGCTTCTGGCGGGAAGGTGAGCAGTTCTTC. Together with reference TRBV5-1 and TRBJ2-1, the CDR3 gives the full variable domain: KAGVTQTPRYLIKTRGQQVTLSCSPISGHRSVSWYQQTPGQGLQFLFEYFSETQRNKGNFPGRFSGRQFSNSRSEMNVSTLELGDSALYLCASSFWREGEQFFGPGTRLTVL.